The present entry profiles one TCR beta chain with its context. These data originate in a study of cytomegalovirus exposure and HLA in healthy donors. The PCR employed 60 Vbeta primers together with 13 Jbeta primers. Libraries were prepared by immunoSEQ multiplex PCR; TCRdb keeps only in-frame clonotypes and omits some of them. Altogether approximately 130,000 clones are present, roughly 79% being singletons, with the ten largest covering around 0.67%. V was pared by 8 bases and J by 3 bases, with 15 bases between. The CDR3 spans 14 residues. CDR1 and CDR2 (germline): MDHEN, SYDVKM. The sequenced sample consisted of PBMCs. The chain combines TRBV28 with TRBJ2-3, with D possibly matching TRBD2 (6 bases). The sequence derives from a man aged 18 to 29 in good health and CMV-seronegative. CDR3 loop: CASLYSGETDTQYF. DNA of the CDR3: TGTGCCAGCCTTTATAGCGGTGAAACAGATACGCAGTATTTT.